This section outlines one TCR beta chain sequence together with its context. Antigen: not known. Full-length variable regions came from constant-region reverse primers plus semi-nested Nested Universal Primer A PCR. Each CDR3 protein is one row after TCRdb ran MiXCR on the 5' RACE reads. The profile shows some 8,000 distinct CDR3 sequences, around half of them singletons. CDR3 size: 15 residues. From germline, CDR1 is LGHNA and CDR2 YNFKEQ. Trimming took off 1 base at V and 2 bases at J, with 10 bases between the two ends. Study-wide points: Whole repertoires were not studied in the larger cohort, only one V-J beta rearrangement. In terms of TCR gene usage, tumor memory CD4+ T cells clustered together with blood and lymph node memory CD4+ cells, as well as with lymph node naive CD4+ cells.

CD4+CD45RO+CD25- cells were isolated as memory CD4+ T cells. Specimen: memory CD4+ T cells sorted from a lymph node. Subset defined: memory CD4+ T cells, CD4+CD45RO+CD25-. The chain links TRBV4-2 to TRBJ2-3, with D unresolved. The TCR originated in a female donor with breast cancer. CDR3 loop: CASSQAELDTDTQYF. CDR3 sequence (DNA): TGTGCCAGCAGCCAAGCTGAACTTGACACAGATACGCAGTATTTT.